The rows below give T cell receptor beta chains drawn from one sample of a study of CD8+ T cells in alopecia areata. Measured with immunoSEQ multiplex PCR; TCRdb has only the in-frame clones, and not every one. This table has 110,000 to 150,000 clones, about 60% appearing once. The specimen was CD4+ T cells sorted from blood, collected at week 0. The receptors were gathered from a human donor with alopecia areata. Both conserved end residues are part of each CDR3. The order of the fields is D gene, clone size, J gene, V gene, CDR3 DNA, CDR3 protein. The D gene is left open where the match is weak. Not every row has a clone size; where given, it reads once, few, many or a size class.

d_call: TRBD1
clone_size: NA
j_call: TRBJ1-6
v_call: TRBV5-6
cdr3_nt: TGTGCCAGCAGCTTAAAGGGGGCAAGTTCACCCCTCCACTTT
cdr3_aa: CASSLKGASSPLHF

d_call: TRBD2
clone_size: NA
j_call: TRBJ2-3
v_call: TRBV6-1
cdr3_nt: TGTGCCAGCAGGGAAGCGGGGGCCTACACAGATACGCAGTATTTT
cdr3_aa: CASREAGAYTDTQYF

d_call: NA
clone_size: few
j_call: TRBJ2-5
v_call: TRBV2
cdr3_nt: TGTGCCAGCAGTGGTTCGTACCAAGAGACCCAGTACTTC
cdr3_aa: CASSGSYQETQYF

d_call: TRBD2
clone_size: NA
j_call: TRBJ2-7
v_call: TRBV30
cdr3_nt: TGTGCCTGGGGACCGGGAGGGAGCTCCTACGAGCAGTACTTC
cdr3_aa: CAWGPGGSSYEQYF

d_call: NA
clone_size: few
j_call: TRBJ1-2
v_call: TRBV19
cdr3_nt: TGTGCCTCTCGGGGGATACAACCTGGGGGCTACACCTTC
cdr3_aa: CASRGIQPGGYTF

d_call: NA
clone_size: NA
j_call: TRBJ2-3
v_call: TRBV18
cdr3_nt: TGTGCCAGCTCACCGGCGGCTCACACAGATACGCAGTATTTT
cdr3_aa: CASSPAAHTDTQYF

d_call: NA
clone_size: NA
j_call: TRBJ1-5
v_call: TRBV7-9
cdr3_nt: TGTGCCAGCAGCTTAGGTCAGGATCAGCCCCAGCATTTT
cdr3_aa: CASSLGQDQPQHF

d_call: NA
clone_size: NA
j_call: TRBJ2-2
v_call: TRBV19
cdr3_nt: TGTGCCAGTAGTATACGTCCTTACACCGGGGAGCTGTTTTTT
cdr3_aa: CASSIRPYTGELFF

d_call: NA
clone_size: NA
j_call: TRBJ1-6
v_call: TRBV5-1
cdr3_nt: TGCGCCAGCAGCTTGGAGGCGGTTGCTTCACCCCTCCACTTT
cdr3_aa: CASSLEAVASPLHF

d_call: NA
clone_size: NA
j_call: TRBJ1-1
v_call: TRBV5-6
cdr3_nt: TGTGCCAGCAGTCTTATGAGGGGCACTGAAGCTTTCTTT
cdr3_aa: CASSLMRGTEAFF

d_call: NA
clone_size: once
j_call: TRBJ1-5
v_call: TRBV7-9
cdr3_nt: TGTGCCAGCAGCCGTGACGGAGGTCAACCCCAGCATTTT
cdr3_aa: CASSRDGGQPQHF

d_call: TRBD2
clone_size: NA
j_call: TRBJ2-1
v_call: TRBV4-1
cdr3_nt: TGCGCCAGCAGCCAAGGGGGACTAGTATCTATGAATGAGCAGTTCTTC
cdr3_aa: CASSQGGLVSMNEQFF

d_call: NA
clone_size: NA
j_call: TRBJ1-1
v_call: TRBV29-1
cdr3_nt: TGCAGCGTCCCTAATATTGACCGCACTGAAGCTTTCTTT
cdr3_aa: CSVPNIDRTEAFF

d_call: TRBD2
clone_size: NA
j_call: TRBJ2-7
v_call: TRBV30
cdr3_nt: TGTGCCTGGAGTCCTGTGTTAGCGGGGGCCTACGAGCAGTACTTC
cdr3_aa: CAWSPVLAGAYEQYF

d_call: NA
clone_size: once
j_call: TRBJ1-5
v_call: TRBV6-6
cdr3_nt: TGTGCCAGCAGCCCCGACGGGACCTTTCAGCCCCAGCATTTT
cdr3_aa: CASSPDGTFQPQHF

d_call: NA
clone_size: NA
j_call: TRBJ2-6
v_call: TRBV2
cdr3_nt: TGTGCCATTCCCGGGACACCATCCTCTGGGGCCAACGTCCTGACTTTC
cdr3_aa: CAIPGTPSSGANVLTF

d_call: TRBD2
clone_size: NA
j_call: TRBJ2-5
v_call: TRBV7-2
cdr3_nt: TGTGCCAGCAGCTTACGGGCGGGGGGGCACGAGACCCAGTACTTC
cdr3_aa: CASSLRAGGHETQYF

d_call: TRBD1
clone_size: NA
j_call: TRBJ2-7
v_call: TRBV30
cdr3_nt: TGTGCCTGGAGCGACAGGGGCCCCGGGGAGCAGTACTTC
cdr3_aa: CAWSDRGPGEQYF

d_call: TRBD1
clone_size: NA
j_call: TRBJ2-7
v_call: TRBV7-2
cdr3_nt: TGTGCCAGCAGCGATAGAGGACAGGGGCGCTACGAGCAGTACTTC
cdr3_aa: CASSDRGQGRYEQYF

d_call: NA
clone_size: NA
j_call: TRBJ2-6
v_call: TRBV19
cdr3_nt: TGTGCCAGTAGTACTTTGACGACCTCTGGGGCCAACGTCCTGACTTTC
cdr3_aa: CASSTLTTSGANVLTF

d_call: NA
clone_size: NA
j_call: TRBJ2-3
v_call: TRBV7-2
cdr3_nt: TGTGCCAGCAGCCGCCAGATAGCAGATACGCAGTATTTT
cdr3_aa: CASSRQIADTQYF

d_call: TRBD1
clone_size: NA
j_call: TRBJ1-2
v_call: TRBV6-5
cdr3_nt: TGTGCCAGCAGTTCGGGACAGGCTACCGTCGGCTACACCTTC
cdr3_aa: CASSSGQATVGYTF

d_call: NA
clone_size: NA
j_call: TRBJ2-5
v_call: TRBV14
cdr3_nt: TGTGCCAGCAGCCAAGGGAACAACCAAGAGACCCAGTACTTC
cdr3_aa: CASSQGNNQETQYF

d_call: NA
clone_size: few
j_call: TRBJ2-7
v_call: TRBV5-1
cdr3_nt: TGCGCCAGCAGCTTGGAAGGGTTCTCCTACGAGCAGTACTTC
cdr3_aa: CASSLEGFSYEQYF

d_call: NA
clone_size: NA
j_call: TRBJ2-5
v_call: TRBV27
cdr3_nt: TGTGCCAGCAGTCCGTACGGGACAACTAAAGAGACCCAGTACTTC
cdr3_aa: CASSPYGTTKETQYF

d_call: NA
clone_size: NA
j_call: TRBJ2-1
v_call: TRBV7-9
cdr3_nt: TGTGCCAGCAGCCTTCGACAGGGAGGCTTTGGGGATGAGCAGTTCTTC
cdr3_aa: CASSLRQGGFGDEQFF

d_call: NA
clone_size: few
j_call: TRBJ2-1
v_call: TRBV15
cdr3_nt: TGTGCCACCAGCAGAGATAGGGGGAACAATGAGCAGTTCTTC
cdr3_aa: CATSRDRGNNEQFF

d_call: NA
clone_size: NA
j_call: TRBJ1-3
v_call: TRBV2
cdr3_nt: TGTGCCAGCAGTGATGGGACGGCCAATTCTGGAAACACCATATATTTT
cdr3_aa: CASSDGTANSGNTIYF

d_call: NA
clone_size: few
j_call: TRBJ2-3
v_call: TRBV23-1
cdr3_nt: TGCGCCAGCAGTCTATACCGTACGCAGTATTTT
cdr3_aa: CASSLYRTQYF

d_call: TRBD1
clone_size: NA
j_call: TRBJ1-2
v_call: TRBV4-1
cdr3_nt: TGCGCCAGCAGCCGACGGGACAGAGATGTCTATGGCTACACCTTC
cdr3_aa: CASSRRDRDVYGYTF

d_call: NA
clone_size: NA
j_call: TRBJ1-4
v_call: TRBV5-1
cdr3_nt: TGCGCCAGCGGCACCGGGACACCGGCGGAAAAACTGTTTTTT
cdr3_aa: CASGTGTPAEKLFF